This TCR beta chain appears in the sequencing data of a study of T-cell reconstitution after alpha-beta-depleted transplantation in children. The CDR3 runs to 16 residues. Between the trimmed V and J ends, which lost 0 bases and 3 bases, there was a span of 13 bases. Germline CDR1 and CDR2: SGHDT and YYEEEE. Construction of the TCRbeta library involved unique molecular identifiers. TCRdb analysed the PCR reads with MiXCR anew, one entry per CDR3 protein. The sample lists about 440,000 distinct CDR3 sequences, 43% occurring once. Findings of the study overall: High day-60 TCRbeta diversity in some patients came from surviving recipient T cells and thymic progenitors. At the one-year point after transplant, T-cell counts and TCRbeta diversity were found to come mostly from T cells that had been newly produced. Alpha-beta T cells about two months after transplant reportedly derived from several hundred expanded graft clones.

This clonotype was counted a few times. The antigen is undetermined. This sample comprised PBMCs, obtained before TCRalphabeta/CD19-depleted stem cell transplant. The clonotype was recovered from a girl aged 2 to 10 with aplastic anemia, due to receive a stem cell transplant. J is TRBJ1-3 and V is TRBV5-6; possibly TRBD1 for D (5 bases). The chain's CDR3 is CASSLDPGGYGNTIYF. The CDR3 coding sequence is TGTGCCAGCAGCTTGGACCCTGGGGGATATGGAAACACCATATATTTT.